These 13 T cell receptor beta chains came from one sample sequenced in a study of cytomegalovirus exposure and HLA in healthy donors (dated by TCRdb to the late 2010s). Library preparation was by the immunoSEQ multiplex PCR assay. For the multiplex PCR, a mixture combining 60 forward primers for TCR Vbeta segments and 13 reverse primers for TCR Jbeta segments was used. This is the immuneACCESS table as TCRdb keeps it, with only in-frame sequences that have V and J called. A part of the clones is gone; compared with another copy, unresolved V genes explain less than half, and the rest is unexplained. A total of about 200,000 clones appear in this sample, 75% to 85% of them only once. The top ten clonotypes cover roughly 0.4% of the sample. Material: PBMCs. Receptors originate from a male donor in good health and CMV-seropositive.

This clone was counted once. The CDR3 spells CASSRGLEGGTQYF. The CDR3 DNA reads TGTGCCAGCAGCCGAGGACTAGAGGGTGGGACCCAGTACTTC. This rearrangement joins TRBV5-6 to TRBJ2-5, with 7 bases that match TRBD2. The CDR3 length is 14 residues. V dropped 4 bases and J dropped 7; count of bases not matched to a gene: 10. CDR1 is SGHDT, CDR2 YYEEEE, per germline.

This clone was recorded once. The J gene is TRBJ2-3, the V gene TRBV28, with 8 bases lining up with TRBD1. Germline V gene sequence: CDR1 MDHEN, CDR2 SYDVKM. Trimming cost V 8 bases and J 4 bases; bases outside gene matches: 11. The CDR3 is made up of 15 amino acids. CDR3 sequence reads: CASYGTGQDPDTQYF. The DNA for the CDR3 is TGTGCCAGCTACGGAACGGGACAGGATCCAGATACGCAGTATTTT.

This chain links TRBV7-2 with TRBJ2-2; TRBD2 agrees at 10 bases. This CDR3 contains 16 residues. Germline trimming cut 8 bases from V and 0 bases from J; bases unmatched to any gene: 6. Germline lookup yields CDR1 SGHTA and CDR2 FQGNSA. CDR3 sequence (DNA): TGTGCCAGCCCCAGGGGACTAGCGACGAACACCGGGGAGCTGTTTTTT. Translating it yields CASPRGLATNTGELFF.

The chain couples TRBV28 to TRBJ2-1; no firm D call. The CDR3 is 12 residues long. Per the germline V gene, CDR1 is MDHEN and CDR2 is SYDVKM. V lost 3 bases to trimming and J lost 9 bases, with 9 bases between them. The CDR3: CASSLPRFEQFF. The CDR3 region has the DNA TGTGCCAGCAGTTTGCCCCGGTTTGAGCAGTTCTTC.

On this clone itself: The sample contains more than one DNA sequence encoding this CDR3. This CDR3 reads CASSLSRETQYF. The DNA of the CDR3 is TGCGCCAGCAGTTTATCCAGGGAGACCCAGTACTTC. The genes are TRBV5-1 and TRBJ2-5; D not resolved. The germline gives CDR1 SGHRS, CDR2 YFSETQ. Trimming took 5 bases from V and 5 from J, leaving 10 bases between them. The CDR3 runs to 12 residues.

The CDR3 region is CASSGGRSSYNEQFF. DNA for the CDR3: TGCGCCAGCAGTGGCGGGAGGAGCTCCTACAATGAGCAGTTCTTC. This rearrangement joins TRBV10-2 to TRBJ2-1, with 8 bases aligning to TRBD2. CDR3 length: 15 residues. The V segment lost 4 bases and the J segment 0 bases; nucleotides outside the gene matches: 2. In germline, CDR1 is WSHSY, CDR2 SAAADI.

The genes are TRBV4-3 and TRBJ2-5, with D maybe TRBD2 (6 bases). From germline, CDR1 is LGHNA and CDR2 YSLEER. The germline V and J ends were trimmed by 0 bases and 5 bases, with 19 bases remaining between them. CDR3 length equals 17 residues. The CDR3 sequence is CASSQDWDFSGEETQYF. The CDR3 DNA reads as TGCGCCAGCAGCCAAGACTGGGACTTCTCGGGAGAGGAGACCCAGTACTTC.

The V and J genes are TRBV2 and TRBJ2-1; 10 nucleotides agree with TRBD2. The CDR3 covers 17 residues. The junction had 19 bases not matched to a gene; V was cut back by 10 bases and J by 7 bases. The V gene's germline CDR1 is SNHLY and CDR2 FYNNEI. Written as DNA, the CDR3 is TGTGCCACCGTGAGCGGGGGAGCGGGGGGGCGTGGGAATGAGCAGTTCTTC. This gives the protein CATVSGGAGGRGNEQFF.

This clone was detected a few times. In DNA, the CDR3 is TGTGCCACCACCGGCCCAGGGGTTCCTCCGGGCTACACCTTC. Translation: CATTGPGVPPGYTF. This chain joins TRBV9 and TRBJ1-2, with D possibly TRBD1 on 6 matching bases. Germline CDR1 is SGDLS and CDR2 is YYNGEE. The CDR3 spans 14 residues. With 9 bases removed from V and 8 bases from J, the gap between germline ends came to 23 bases.

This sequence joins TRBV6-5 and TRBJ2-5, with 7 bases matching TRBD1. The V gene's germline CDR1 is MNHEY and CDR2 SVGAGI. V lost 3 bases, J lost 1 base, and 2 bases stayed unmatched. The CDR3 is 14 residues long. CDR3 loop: CASSYWDSQETQYF. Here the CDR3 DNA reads TGTGCCAGCAGTTATTGGGACAGCCAAGAGACCCAGTACTTC.

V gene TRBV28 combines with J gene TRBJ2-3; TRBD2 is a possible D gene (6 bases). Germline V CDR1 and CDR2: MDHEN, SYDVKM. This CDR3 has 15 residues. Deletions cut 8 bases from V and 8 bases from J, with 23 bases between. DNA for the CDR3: TGTGCCAGCCGTAAGACGGGACTCCCCGGCAGTACGCAGTATTTT. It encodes CASRKTGLPGSTQYF.

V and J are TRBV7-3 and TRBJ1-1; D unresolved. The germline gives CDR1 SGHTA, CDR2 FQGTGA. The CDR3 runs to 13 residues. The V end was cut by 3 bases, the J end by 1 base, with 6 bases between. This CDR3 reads CASSFGENTEAFF. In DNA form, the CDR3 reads TGTGCCAGCAGCTTCGGGGAGAACACTGAAGCTTTCTTT.

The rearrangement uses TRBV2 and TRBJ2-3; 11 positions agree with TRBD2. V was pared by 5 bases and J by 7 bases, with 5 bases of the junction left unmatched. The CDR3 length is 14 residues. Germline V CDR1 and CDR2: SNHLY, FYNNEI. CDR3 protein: CASSQGTSGNTQYF. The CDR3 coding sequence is TGTGCCAGCAGTCAGGGGACTAGCGGAAATACGCAGTATTTT. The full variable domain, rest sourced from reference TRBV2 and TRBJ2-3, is EPEVTQTPSHQVTQMGQEVILRCVPISNHLYFYWYRQILGQKVEFLVSFYNNEISEKSEIFDDQFSVERPDGSNFTLKIRSTKLEDSAMYFCASSQGTSGNTQYFGPGTRLTVL.